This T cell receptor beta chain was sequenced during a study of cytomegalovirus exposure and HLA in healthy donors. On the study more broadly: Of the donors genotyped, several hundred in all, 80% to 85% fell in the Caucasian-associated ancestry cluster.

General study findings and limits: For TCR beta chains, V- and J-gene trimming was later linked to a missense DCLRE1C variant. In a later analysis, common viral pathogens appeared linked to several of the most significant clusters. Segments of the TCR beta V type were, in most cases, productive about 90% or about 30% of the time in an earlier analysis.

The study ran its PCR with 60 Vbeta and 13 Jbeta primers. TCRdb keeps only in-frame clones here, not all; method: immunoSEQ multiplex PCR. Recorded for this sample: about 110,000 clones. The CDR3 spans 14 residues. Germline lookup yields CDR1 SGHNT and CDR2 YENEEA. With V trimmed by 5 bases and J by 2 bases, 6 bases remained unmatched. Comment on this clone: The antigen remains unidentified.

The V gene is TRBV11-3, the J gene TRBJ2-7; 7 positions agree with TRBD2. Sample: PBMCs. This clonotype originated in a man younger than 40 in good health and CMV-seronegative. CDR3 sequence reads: CASSPRGSPYEQYF. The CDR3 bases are TGTGCCAGCAGCCCGCGGGGGAGTCCCTACGAGCAGTACTTC.